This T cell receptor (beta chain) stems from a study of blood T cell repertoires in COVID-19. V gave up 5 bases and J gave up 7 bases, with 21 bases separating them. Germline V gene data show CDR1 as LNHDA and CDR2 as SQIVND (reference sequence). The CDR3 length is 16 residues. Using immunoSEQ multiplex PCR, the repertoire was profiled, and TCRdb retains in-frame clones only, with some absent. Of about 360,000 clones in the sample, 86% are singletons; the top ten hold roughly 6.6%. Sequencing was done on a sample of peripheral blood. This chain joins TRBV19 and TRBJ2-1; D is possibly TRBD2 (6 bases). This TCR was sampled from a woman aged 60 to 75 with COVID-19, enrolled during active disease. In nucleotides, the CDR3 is TGTGCCAGTAGTTACCCGGGGGATCGGGGGAAGAATGAGCAGTTCTTC. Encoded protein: CASSYPGDRGKNEQFF.